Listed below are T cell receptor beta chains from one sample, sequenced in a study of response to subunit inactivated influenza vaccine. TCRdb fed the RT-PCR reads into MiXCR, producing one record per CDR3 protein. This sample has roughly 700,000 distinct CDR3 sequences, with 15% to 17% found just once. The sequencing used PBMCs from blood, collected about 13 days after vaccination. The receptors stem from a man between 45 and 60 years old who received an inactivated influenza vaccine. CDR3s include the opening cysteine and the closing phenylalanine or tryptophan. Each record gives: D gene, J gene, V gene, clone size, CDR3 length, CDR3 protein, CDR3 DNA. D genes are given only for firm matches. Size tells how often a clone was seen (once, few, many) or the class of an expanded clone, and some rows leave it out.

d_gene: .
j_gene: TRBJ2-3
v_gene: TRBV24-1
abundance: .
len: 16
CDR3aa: CATSDLQAGATDTQYF
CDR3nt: TGTGCCACCAGTGATTTGCAGGCAGGGGCAACAGATACGCAGTATTTT

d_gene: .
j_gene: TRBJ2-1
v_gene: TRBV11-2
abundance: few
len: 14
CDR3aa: CASSLAPKGNEQFF
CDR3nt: TGTGCCAGCAGCTTAGCTCCCAAGGGGAATGAGCAGTTCTTC

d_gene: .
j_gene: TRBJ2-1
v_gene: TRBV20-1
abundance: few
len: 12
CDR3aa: CSARKVSGEQFF
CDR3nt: TGCAGTGCTAGAAAAGTTAGTGGTGAGCAGTTCTTC

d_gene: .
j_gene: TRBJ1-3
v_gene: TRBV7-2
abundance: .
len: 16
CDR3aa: CASSLAQGGTGNTIYF
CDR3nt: TGTGCCAGCAGCTTAGCACAGGGCGGAACTGGAAACACCATATATTTT

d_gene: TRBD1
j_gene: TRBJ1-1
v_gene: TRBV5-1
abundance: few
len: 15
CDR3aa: CASSTSQGANTEAFF
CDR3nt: TGCGCCAGCAGCACTTCCCAGGGGGCTAACACTGAAGCTTTCTTT

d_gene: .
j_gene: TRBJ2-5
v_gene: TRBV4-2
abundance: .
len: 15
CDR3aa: CASSQDQGAQETQYF
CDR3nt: TGTGCCAGCAGCCAAGATCAAGGTGCGCAAGAGACCCAGTACTTC

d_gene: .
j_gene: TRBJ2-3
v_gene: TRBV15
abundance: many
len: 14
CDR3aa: CATSRADGTDTQYF
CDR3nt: TGTGCCACCAGCAGAGCGGATGGCACAGATACGCAGTATTTT

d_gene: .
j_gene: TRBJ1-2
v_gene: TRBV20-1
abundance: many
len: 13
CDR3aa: CSAREQTNYGYTF
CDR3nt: TGCAGTGCTAGGGAACAGACTAACTATGGCTACACCTTC

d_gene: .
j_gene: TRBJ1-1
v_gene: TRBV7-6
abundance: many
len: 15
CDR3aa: CASSSSSGGNTEAFF
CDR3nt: TGTGCCAGCAGCTCCAGCAGCGGGGGGAACACTGAAGCTTTCTTT

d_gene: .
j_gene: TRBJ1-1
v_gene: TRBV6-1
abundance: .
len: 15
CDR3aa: CASSAGLVRNTEAFF
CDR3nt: TGTGCCAGCAGTGCAGGACTTGTTAGGAACACTGAAGCTTTCTTT

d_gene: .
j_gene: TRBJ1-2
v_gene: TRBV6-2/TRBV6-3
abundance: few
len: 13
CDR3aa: CASSSWIDYGYTF
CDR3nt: TGTGCCAGCAGTTCCTGGATTGACTATGGCTACACCTTC

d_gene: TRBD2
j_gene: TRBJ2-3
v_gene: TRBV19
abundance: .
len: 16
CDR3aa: CASSSFSGGPFDTQYF
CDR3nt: TGTGCCAGTAGCTCCTTTAGCGGGGGGCCGTTCGATACGCAGTATTTT

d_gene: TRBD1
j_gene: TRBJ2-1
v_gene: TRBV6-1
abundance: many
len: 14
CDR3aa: CASSWDRGSNEQFF
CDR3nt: TGTGCCAGCTCCTGGGACAGGGGCTCCAATGAGCAGTTCTTC

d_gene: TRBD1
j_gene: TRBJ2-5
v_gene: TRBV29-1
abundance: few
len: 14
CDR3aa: CSVETGAGAETQYF
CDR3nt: TGCAGCGTCGAGACAGGGGCCGGAGCGGAGACCCAGTACTTC

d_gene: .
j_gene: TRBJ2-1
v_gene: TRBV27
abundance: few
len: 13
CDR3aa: CASSSFLRNEQFF
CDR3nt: TGTGCCAGCAGCTCCTTCCTCCGGAATGAGCAGTTCTTC